Each of the 16 T cell receptor beta chains below was sequenced from the same sample in a study of response to subunit inactivated influenza vaccine. Each CDR3 protein is one row after TCRdb ran MiXCR on the RT-PCR reads. This table holds 530,000 or so distinct CDR3 sequences, approximately 10% found once. Sequences were derived from PBMCs from blood, sampled on the day of vaccination. These receptors originate from a man between 50 and 59 years old who received an inactivated influenza vaccine.

This clonotype showed up many times. V usage is TRBV6-1 and J usage is TRBJ1-5; D might be TRBD1 (5 bases). Trimming left V 1 base short and J 3 bases short, with 19 bases between. This CDR3 has 18 residues. Germline loops: CDR1 MNHNS, CDR2 SASEGT. CDR3 bases: TGTGCCAGCAGTGAAGACAGGAAATCGTCGCTTAACAATCAGCCCCAGCATTTT. Translating it yields CASSEDRKSSLNNQPQHF.

This clonotype was detected a few times. The genes are TRBV6-5 and TRBJ2-7; TRBD1 aligns across 11 bases. Germline V gene lookup returns CDR1 MNHEY and CDR2 SVGAGI. Trimming cost V 2 bases and J 4 bases; bases outside gene matches: 7. The CDR3 has 16 residues. DNA for the CDR3: TGTGCCAGCAGTTACCACCGGGACAGGGGGTTATACGAGCAGTACTTC. As protein: CASSYHRDRGLYEQYF.

This clonotype was counted between two and nine times. The J gene is TRBJ2-2, the V gene TRBV6-5; possibly TRBD1 for D (6 bases). The V gene's germline CDR1 is MNHEY and CDR2 SVGAGI. V lost 2 bases to trimming and J lost 6 bases, with 10 bases between them. This CDR3 has 14 residues. DNA of the CDR3: TGTGCCAGCAGTTACGGGGGCTGGTCCGGGGAGCTGTTTTTT. Its translation: CASSYGGWSGELFF.

The rearrangement links TRBV7-9 to TRBJ1-2; tentatively, D is TRBD1 (6 bases). Trimming took off 7 bases at V and 4 bases at J, with 19 bases between the two ends. Germline-derived CDR1 and CDR2 are SEHNR and FQNEAQ (reference sequence). The CDR3 length is 15 residues. The CDR3 DNA is TGTGCCAGCACCTCGACCCGGGGGCGCGGCTATGGCTACACCTTC. Its protein is CASTSTRGRGYGYTF.

This clonotype was seen more than once but under ten times. The chain is built from TRBV6-5 and TRBJ1-1; no definite D call. Trimming removed 2 bases at V and 1 base at J, with 8 bases between. Germline V gene sequence: CDR1 MNHEY, CDR2 SVGAGI. CDR3 length: 14 amino acids. This CDR3 is CASSYRSGNTEAFF. The CDR3 DNA sequence: TGTGCCAGCAGTTACCGCTCGGGGAACACTGAAGCTTTCTTT.

The table lists this clonotype with many counts. The CDR3 nucleotides read TGTGCCATCAGTGAGGCCCCCCCGGGGGAATATGGTTATGGCTACACCTTC. Its translation: CAISEAPPGEYGYGYTF. The J gene is TRBJ1-2, the V gene TRBV10-3; a possible D gene is TRBD1 (5 bases). CDR1 and CDR2 from the germline V gene are ENHRY and SYGVKD. CDR3 length: 17 amino acids. Deletions cut 2 bases from V and 5 bases from J, with 21 bases between.

The J gene is TRBJ2-7, the V gene TRBV11-2, with TRBD2 identical over 7 bases. With 4 bases clipped from V and 4 bases from J, the junction kept 4 bases outside the gene matches. This CDR3 is 13 amino acids long. Per germline, CDR1 SGHAT and CDR2 FQNNGV. The CDR3: CASSWGGEYEQYF. The CDR3 bases are TGTGCCAGCAGCTGGGGGGGGGAGTACGAGCAGTACTTC.

The chain couples TRBV2 to TRBJ1-2; TRBD1 might be the D (5 bases). CDR3 length: 19 amino acids. V gave up 7 bases and J gave up 4 bases, with 31 bases separating them. Germline-derived CDR1 and CDR2 are SNHLY and FYNNEI. The CDR3 reads CASNPLWAPTLPGGYGYTF. In DNA form, the CDR3 reads TGTGCCAGCAACCCTCTATGGGCCCCAACCCTGCCTGGGGGCTATGGCTACACCTTC.

This clonotype has only a few counts. The V call is TRBV29-1, the J call TRBJ2-3; D ambiguous. Germline V CDR1 and CDR2: SQVTM, ANQGSEA. This CDR3 has 13 residues. V lost 7 bases and J lost 5, with 16 bases in between. As DNA, the CDR3 is TGCAGCGGCGGAACAGTTCTGAGAGATACGCAGTATTTT. Translated: CSGGTVLRDTQYF.

This clonotype occurred a few times. The chain carries TRBV20-1 and TRBJ2-1; TRBD2 aligns across 13 bases. J lost 14 bases, V lost 5 bases, and 6 bases had no gene match. The V gene's germline CDR1 is DFQATT and CDR2 SNEGSKA (reference sequence). CDR3 size: 12 residues. CDR3 in amino acids: CSAPLAGGPEFF. CDR3 DNA sequence: TGCAGTGCTCCACTAGCGGGGGGGCCGGAGTTCTTC.

The chain has TRBV15 and TRBJ2-1; D is possibly TRBD2 (7 bases). CDR3 length: 16 residues. V gave up 0 bases and J gave up 4 bases, with 13 bases separating them. CDR1 is LNHNV and CDR2 is YYDKDF in the germline V gene (reference sequence). CDR3 coding DNA: TGTGCCACCAGCAGAGAAGGGGGGGCTATTTACAATGAGCAGTTCTTC. Residues: CATSREGGAIYNEQFF.

CDR3 nucleotides: TGTGCCAGCAGTCCCCCGGACAGGGGGGGAACGCAGTATTTT. It encodes CASSPPDRGGTQYF. The chain joins TRBV6-1 to TRBJ2-3, with 10 bases that match TRBD1. Per germline, CDR1 MNHNS and CDR2 SASEGT. The CDR3 is 14 residues long. The V gene end was trimmed by 5 bases and the J gene end by 9 bases; junction bases not matched to a gene: 8.

This clonotype was detected many times. This chain joins TRBV3-1 and TRBJ2-1; 10 positions agree with TRBD1. This CDR3 comprises 18 residues. CDR1 is LGHDT and CDR2 is YNNKEL in the germline V gene (reference sequence). V dropped 0 bases and J dropped 7; count of bases not matched to a gene: 12. This CDR3 is CASSQEFPGTGVVNEQFF. Written as DNA, the CDR3 is TGTGCCAGCAGCCAAGAATTCCCCGGGACAGGGGTGGTTAATGAGCAGTTCTTC.

V usage is TRBV4-1 and J usage is TRBJ2-7, with D tentatively TRBD1 (6 bases). V was cut by 4 bases and J by 2 bases, with 15 bases left in between. The germline V gene encodes CDR1 MGHRA and CDR2 YSYEKL. The CDR3 loop spans 15 amino acids. CDR3 residues: CASSPAGTRAYEQYF. Written as DNA, the CDR3 is TGCGCCAGCAGCCCCGCCGGGACAAGGGCCTACGAGCAGTACTTC.

This clonotype was detected ten times or more. The V and J genes are TRBV10-3 and TRBJ2-3; TRBD1 might be the D (5 bases). V lost 2 bases and J 1 base, leaving 13 bases between the germline ends. The CDR3 spans 16 residues. Germline CDR1 is ENHRY and CDR2 is SYGVKD. In DNA, the CDR3 is TGTGCCATCAGTGAGCCCCAGGGAAGGGGCACAGATACGCAGTATTTT. This gives the protein CAISEPQGRGTDTQYF.

The chain carries TRBV6-5 and TRBJ2-3; D is unclear. Germline V gene lookup returns CDR1 MNHEY and CDR2 SVGAGI. Trimming removed 0 bases at V and 5 bases at J, with 6 bases between. The CDR3 is 13 residues long. The chain's CDR3 is CASSYSVKDTQYF. CDR3 nucleotide sequence: TGTGCCAGCAGTTACTCGGTTAAAGATACGCAGTATTTT.